These 29 T cell receptor beta chains were all obtained from the same sample, sequenced in a study of T cell changes during pregnancy in multiple sclerosis. TCRdb's copy holds only in-frame clones and misses some; the assay was immunoSEQ multiplex PCR. The table lists over 55,000 clones, about 90% of them singletons. Sequencing used peripheral blood, obtained in the first trimester of pregnancy. These receptors came from a female donor with multiple sclerosis, enrolled in a pregnancy study.

Points on this clone: A read error may account for a junction end that differs from germline. The rearrangement links TRBV7-7 to TRBJ2-3, with a possible D match to TRBD2 (5 bases). This CDR3 has 15 residues. CDR1 and CDR2 from the germline V gene are SSHAT and FNYEAQ (reference sequence). DNA for the CDR3: TGTGCTAGCAGCTCCGGACCATCCGGGGCAGATACGCAGTATTTT. Translating gives CASSSGPSGADTQYF.

This clone was counted between two and nine times. The genes are TRBV4-2 and TRBJ2-3; 8 positions match TRBD2. V lost 0 bases, J lost 3 bases, and 5 bases stayed unmatched. Per the germline V gene, CDR1 is LGHNA and CDR2 is YNFKEQ. The CDR3 contains 16 residues. The CDR3 DNA sequence: TGTGCCAGCAGCCAAGATGCAGCGGGAGAGACAGATACGCAGTATTTT. Residues: CASSQDAAGETDTQYF.

The chain joins TRBV28 to TRBJ2-2, with 13 nucleotides matching TRBD2. The CDR3 is made up of 17 amino acids. V lost 3 bases, J lost 8 bases, and 9 bases stayed unmatched. Germline V gives CDR1 MDHEN, CDR2 SYDVKM. CDR3 sequence (DNA): TGTGCCAGCAGTTTTTGGAGACTAGCGGGAGGACCGGGGGAGCTGTTTTTT. This encodes CASSFWRLAGGPGELFF. The variable domain in full, completed from reference TRBV28 and TRBJ2-2, reads DVKVTQSSRYLVKRTGEKVFLECVQDMDHENMFWYRQDPGLGLRLIYFSYDVKMKEKGDIPEGYSVSREKKERFSLILESASTNQTSMYLCASSFWRLAGGPGELFFGEGSRLTVL.

The chain uses TRBV2 and TRBJ2-1; possibly TRBD2 for D (6 bases). Germline assignment: CDR1 SNHLY and CDR2 FYNNEI. V was cut by 6 bases and J by 5 bases, with 11 bases left in between. This CDR3 region has 13 residues. CDR3 in amino acids: CASRGGINNEQFF. DNA of the CDR3: TGTGCCAGCAGGGGGGGAATCAACAATGAGCAGTTCTTC.

The DNA of the CDR3 is TGTGCCAGCACCCTAGCGGGAGCCTACGAGCAGTACTTC. The encoded protein is CASTLAGAYEQYF. V and J are TRBV28 and TRBJ2-7; TRBD2 matches 10 bases. CDR3 size: 13 residues. Germline loops: CDR1 MDHEN, CDR2 SYDVKM. Trimming at V came to 7 bases and at J to 2 bases, leaving 2 bases not matched to a gene.

This clone was detected only once. The genes are TRBV19 and TRBJ1-1, with 9 bases aligning to TRBD1. Germline CDR1 is LNHDA and CDR2 is SQIVND (reference sequence). The junction had 9 bases not matched to a gene; V was cut back by 4 bases and J by 9 bases. The CDR3 is made up of 14 amino acids. The CDR3 is CASSTPGQGSQAFF. The DNA for the CDR3 is TGTGCCAGTAGTACTCCGGGACAGGGCTCGCAAGCTTTCTTT.

The chain is built from TRBV10-3 and TRBJ2-5, with D uncertain. Germline V lookup: CDR1 ENHRY, CDR2 SYGVKD. The germline V and J ends were trimmed by 2 bases and 2 bases, with 3 bases remaining between them. The CDR3 covers 12 residues. The CDR3 region has the DNA TGTGCCATCAGTGAGACACAAGAGACCCAGTACTTC. This sequence encodes CAISETQETQYF.

This chain joins TRBV10-3 and TRBJ2-1; D may be TRBD2 (6 bases). V was pared by 2 bases and J by 11 bases, with 7 bases between. Germline assignment: CDR1 ENHRY and CDR2 SYGVKD. The CDR3 consists of 11 residues. The CDR3: CAISEGLKQFF. CDR3 in DNA: TGTGCCATCAGTGAGGGACTAAAGCAGTTCTTC.

V is TRBV4-3 and J is TRBJ1-2; D perhaps matches TRBD1 (5 bases). Germline V lookup: CDR1 LGHNA, CDR2 YSLEER. The CDR3 is made up of 15 amino acids. The germline V and J ends were trimmed by 0 bases and 4 bases, with 12 bases remaining between them. The CDR3 loop is CASSQERRAGYGYTF. For the CDR3, the DNA is TGCGCCAGCAGCCAAGAACGCAGGGCTGGCTATGGCTACACCTTC.

As regards this clone: The same CDR3 arises from other DNA sequences in this sample as well. The gene calls are TRBV6-1 and TRBJ2-3, with TRBD2 matching 9 bases. CDR3 length equals 15 residues. The V gene end was trimmed by 3 bases and the J gene end by 0 bases; junction bases not matched to a gene: 1. Germline-derived CDR1 and CDR2 are MNHNS and SASEGT. CDR3 residues: CASSDLAGSTDTQYF. The CDR3 DNA follows: TGTGCCAGCAGTGATCTAGCGGGGAGCACAGATACGCAGTATTTT.

This clone appeared once. The chain employs TRBV28 and TRBJ2-6; 12 bases agree with TRBD2. Trimming took 8 bases from V and 0 from J; bases not matched to a gene: 2. From germline, CDR1 is MDHEN and CDR2 SYDVKM. This CDR3 has 16 amino acids. CDR3 nucleotide sequence: TGTGCCAGCCGACTAGCGGGGGCCTCTGGGGCCAACGTCCTGACTTTC. It translates to CASRLAGASGANVLTF. The full variable domain, its missing parts supplied by reference TRBV28 and TRBJ2-6, is DVKVTQSSRYLVKRTGEKVFLECVQDMDHENMFWYRQDPGLGLRLIYFSYDVKMKEKGDIPEGYSVSREKKERFSLILESASTNQTSMYLCASRLAGASGANVLTFGAGSRLTVL.

Here the CDR3 reads CASDLEGSSYNEQFF. Written as DNA, the CDR3 is TGTGCCAGCGATCTGGAGGGGAGCTCCTACAATGAGCAGTTCTTC. The chain couples TRBV9 to TRBJ2-1; D possibly corresponds to TRBD2 (6 bases). The CDR3 is 15 residues long. The ends were cut back, 7 bases at V and 0 bases at J, with 14 bases in the middle. Germline V lookup: CDR1 SGDLS, CDR2 YYNGEE.

This chain uses TRBV27 with TRBJ2-2, with D perhaps TRBD2 (6 bases). Looked up from germline, CDR1 is MNHEY and CDR2 is SMNVEV (reference sequence). This CDR3 is 15 amino acids long. Between the trimmed V and J ends, which lost 3 bases and 6 bases, there was a span of 14 bases. CDR3 DNA sequence: TGTGCCAGCAGTTTTGAGACTAGAAGCGCCGGGGAGCTGTTTTTT. This sequence encodes CASSFETRSAGELFF.

The chain links TRBV7-9 to TRBJ2-5; D possibly corresponds to TRBD2 (6 bases). Germline CDR1 SEHNR, CDR2 FQNEAQ (reference sequence). Trimming shortened V by 9 bases and J by 5 bases, and 7 bases separated the two germline ends. The CDR3 is made up of 10 amino acids. CDR3 residues: CASAGETQYF. CDR3 DNA sequence: TGTGCCAGTGCGGGGGAGACCCAGTACTTC.

This chain links TRBV6-5 with TRBJ1-2; 8 bases map to TRBD1. CDR1 and CDR2 (germline): MNHEY, SVGAGI. The CDR3 has 12 amino acids. The V and J ends lost 8 bases and 7 bases, in that order; junction bases with no gene match: 6. This chain's CDR3 is CASGRGPGGYTF. CDR3 nucleotide sequence: TGTGCCAGCGGCAGGGGGCCTGGTGGCTACACCTTC.

The rearrangement joins TRBV2 to TRBJ1-1; 7 bases agree with TRBD1. CDR3 length equals 16 residues. The J segment lost 8 bases and the V segment lost 5 bases, leaving 17 bases of the junction unmatched. CDR1 is SNHLY, CDR2 FYNNEI, per germline. CDR3 DNA: TGTGCCAGCAGTAACTACCGACAGGGATTGAGGGAAGAAGCTTTCTTT. Amino acid sequence: CASSNYRQGLREEAFF.

Here the CDR3 reads CASSLVTGLAGVGAFTYNEQFF. In DNA, the CDR3 is TGCGCCAGCAGCTTGGTAACCGGACTAGCGGGAGTGGGGGCGTTTACCTACAATGAGCAGTTCTTC. This chain uses TRBV5-1 with TRBJ2-1, with 13 bases fitting TRBD2. Germline V CDR1 and CDR2: SGHRS, YFSETQ. Unmatched junction bases numbered 17, after V lost 0 bases and J lost 2 bases. The CDR3 length is 22 residues.

This chain links TRBV27 with TRBJ2-1; D uncertain. The CDR3 length is 12 residues. Between the trimmed V and J ends, which lost 4 bases and 6 bases, there was a span of 7 bases. Germline V gene sequence: CDR1 MNHEY, CDR2 SMNVEV (reference sequence). CDR3 amino acids: CASSSRSNEQFF. CDR3 DNA: TGTGCCAGCAGTTCGAGAAGCAATGAGCAGTTCTTC.

The chain links TRBV9 to TRBJ1-1; D may be TRBD1 (6 bases). The CDR3 totals 15 residues. Looked up from germline, CDR1 is SGDLS and CDR2 is YYNGEE. V was cut by 3 bases and J by 0 bases, with 12 bases left in between. CDR3 sequence reads: CASSASGGVNTEAFF. CDR3 DNA: TGTGCCAGCAGCGCAAGTGGGGGCGTGAACACTGAAGCTTTCTTT.

The chain recombines TRBV2 with TRBJ1-2; 7 bases align to TRBD1. Germline V gives CDR1 SNHLY, CDR2 FYNNEI. After removal of 1 base from V and 1 base from J, the junction contained 3 bases not matched to a gene. The CDR3 length is 15 residues. Written as DNA, the CDR3 is TGTGCCAGCAGTGAAGGGACAGGCGATAACTATGGCTACACCTTC. This codes for CASSEGTGDNYGYTF.

The CDR3 coding sequence is TGTGCCAGCAGTCGAAGGGGGCAAGGAAACACCATATATTTT. Translation: CASSRRGQGNTIYF. The rearrangement joins TRBV2 to TRBJ1-3; 7 nucleotides line up with TRBD1. Germline assignment: CDR1 SNHLY and CDR2 FYNNEI. The ends lost 5 bases at V and 4 bases at J; junction bases unmatched: 5. The CDR3 is made up of 14 amino acids.

This chain connects TRBV7-3 to TRBJ2-1; D not certain. The ends were cut back, 4 bases at V and 5 bases at J, with 9 bases in the middle. The CDR3 runs to 13 residues. Germline V gene lookup returns CDR1 SGHTA and CDR2 FQGTGA. The CDR3 loop reads CASSYGGDNEQFF. The CDR3 DNA reads as TGTGCCAGCAGCTACGGCGGCGACAATGAGCAGTTCTTC. Drawing the rest from reference TRBV7-3 and TRBJ2-1, the complete variable domain is GAGVSQTPSNKVTEKGKYVELRCDPISGHTALYWYRQSLGQGPEFLIYFQGTGAADDSGLPNDRFFAVRPEGSVSTLKIQRTERGDSAVYLCASSYGGDNEQFFGPGTRLTVL.

The rearrangement joins TRBV7-2 to TRBJ1-4; 10 nucleotides match TRBD1. With 5 bases clipped from V and 10 bases from J, the junction kept 7 bases outside the gene matches. The CDR3 length is 14 residues. In germline, CDR1 is SGHTA, CDR2 FQGNSA. For the CDR3, the DNA is TGTGCCAGCAGCCCCGGGGACAGGGGTGGAAAACTGTTTTTT. Amino acids: CASSPGDRGGKLFF.

The chain links TRBV11-2 to TRBJ1-3; the D is unclear. The V and J ends lost 0 bases and 2 bases respectively, with 8 bases between them. This CDR3 is 15 amino acids long. Germline V CDR1 and CDR2: SGHAT, FQNNGV. Here the CDR3 DNA reads TGTGCCAGCAGCTTAGATCCGGGAGCTGGAAACACCATATATTTT. Its protein is CASSLDPGAGNTIYF.

The chain couples TRBV10-3 to TRBJ2-5; 9 nucleotides line up with TRBD2. The trim removed 6 bases at V and 5 bases at J, leaving 4 bases unmatched. The germline CDR1 and CDR2 sequences are ENHRY and SYGVKD. The CDR3 length is 13 residues. In DNA form, the CDR3 reads TGTGCCATCAGAATAGCGGGAGATGAGACCCAGTACTTC. It specifies CAIRIAGDETQYF.

The chain employs TRBV7-2 and TRBJ2-3, with 7 bases aligning to TRBD2. J was trimmed by 4 bases and V by 7 bases; bases with no gene match: 5. The CDR3 covers 13 residues. Germline V gene data show CDR1 as SGHTA and CDR2 as FQGNSA. In DNA form, the CDR3 reads TGTGCCAGCATGGGCGGGAGTTCAGATACGCAGTATTTT. Translating gives CASMGGSSDTQYF.

This clone was seen just once. The chain recombines TRBV2 with TRBJ1-5; no reliable D call. Trimming left V 1 base short and J 0 bases short, with 10 bases between. The CDR3 length is 16 residues. The germline V gene has CDR1 SNHLY and CDR2 FYNNEI. DNA for the CDR3: TGTGCCAGCAGTGAAGTCTACAGCTATAGCAATCAGCCCCAGCATTTT. This codes for CASSEVYSYSNQPQHF.

The V call is TRBV21-1, the J call TRBJ2-7; the table calls TRBD2, which could not be checked here. TRBV21-1 represents a pseudogene. The CDR3 runs to 14 residues. CDR3 coding DNA: TGTGCCAGCTCCCCAACCGGGTCCCCCTACGAGCAGTACTTC. Encoded protein: CASSPTGSPYEQYF.

The chain has TRBV5-6 and TRBJ2-1; D is perhaps TRBD2 (5 bases). The CDR3 loop spans 11 amino acids. V dropped 4 bases and J dropped 12 bases, with 11 bases sitting between them. Germline CDR1 and CDR2: SGHDT and YYEEEE. CDR3 in DNA: TGTGCCAGCAGCCCCGGACTGGGGCAGTTCTTC. This codes for CASSPGLGQFF.